This T cell receptor (beta chain) was recorded in a study of cytomegalovirus exposure and HLA in healthy donors. About the research overall: Of the donors genotyped, about 410 in all, 75% to 90% fell in the Caucasian-associated ancestry cluster. Findings of the study overall: Roughly even sequencing depth across donors was the assumption behind the presence/absence analyses.

The primer mix had 60 Vbeta and 13 Jbeta primers. Profiling relied on immunoSEQ multiplex PCR, and the TCRdb table lists in-frame clones only, not all of them. The sample contains some 190,000 clones, around three quarters of which appear only once. V was clipped by 1 base and J by 7 bases, with 12 bases between them. The germline gives CDR1 SGHTA, CDR2 FQGNSA. This CDR3 is built from 14 residues. A note on this clone: What it binds is unknown.

This TCR was recovered from a woman younger than 45 in good health and CMV-seropositive. This chain uses TRBV7-2 with TRBJ2-3; weak D call: TRBD1 (5 bases). The material sequenced was PBMCs. The CDR3 coding sequence is TGTGCCAGCAGCTTAGAAGGGGCCGTAAATACGCAGTATTTT. Encoded protein: CASSLEGAVNTQYF.